The 9 T cell receptor beta chains listed next were all sequenced from one sample in a study of shared clonotypes between healthy human individuals. Only in-frame clones appear in the TCRdb table, and some are missing; sequencing was by immunoSEQ multiplex PCR. The sample gives millions of clones, just over 90% of which show up once; about 0.39% is in the top ten. What was sequenced was naive CD4+ T cells from PBMCs. Subset indicated: CD45RA+ positively selected. The receptors were sampled from a man between 18 and 35 years old in good health. Some clones in this sample may be carry-over from other donors' samples.

The V call is TRBV19, the J call TRBJ1-4, with TRBD1 matching 7 bases. This CDR3 has 14 residues. V dropped 7 bases and J dropped 7; count of bases not matched to a gene: 9. CDR1 LNHDA and CDR2 SQIVND come from the germline V gene (reference sequence). CDR3 DNA: TGTGCCAGTACCTCAGGGGGACAGACTGAAAAACTGTTTTTT. It encodes CASTSGGQTEKLFF.

V and J are TRBV21-1 and TRBJ2-3; the D segment call TRBD1 is taken from the table without a DNA check. TRBV21-1 is tagged as a pseudogene. This CDR3 contains 18 residues. CDR3 DNA: TGTGCCAGCAGCACCATCGCGGTGGGGCCAAGATACACAGATACGCAGTATTTT. Amino acids: CASSTIAVGPRYTDTQYF.

The rearrangement uses TRBV5-1 and TRBJ2-1; D is perhaps TRBD2 (6 bases). This CDR3 region has 15 residues. CDR1 is SGHRS, CDR2 YFSETQ, per germline. V was trimmed by 2 bases and J by 6 bases, leaving 15 bases between them. This chain's CDR3 is CASSFAGSKVNEQFF. DNA for the CDR3: TGCGCCAGCAGCTTCGCCGGGAGTAAAGTCAATGAGCAGTTCTTC.

This clone was observed a single time. The chain has TRBV19 and TRBJ2-5; D is unresolved. Trimming cost V 3 bases and J 7 bases, with 9 bases left between them. Germline V lookup: CDR1 LNHDA, CDR2 SQIVND (reference sequence). The CDR3 is 12 residues long. The CDR3 DNA sequence: TGTGCCAGTAGTATTGGATTCGGGACCCAGTACTTC. This codes for CASSIGFGTQYF.

The chain couples TRBV6-6 to TRBJ2-2, with TRBD2 as a possible D gene (6 bases). V lost 6 bases, J lost 3 bases, and 14 bases lay in between. The CDR3 extends over 15 amino acids. CDR1 and CDR2 (germline): MNHNY, SVGAGI (reference sequence). CDR3: CASSPRDSYTGELFF. The CDR3, as DNA: TGTGCCAGCAGCCCCCGGGACTCTTACACCGGGGAGCTGTTTTTT.

This clone was detected once. This chain connects TRBV15 to TRBJ2-3; TRBD2 matches at 7 bases. CDR3 length: 14 residues. Germline V lookup: CDR1 LNHNV, CDR2 YYDKDF (reference sequence). The V gene end was trimmed by 0 bases and the J gene end by 6 bases; junction bases not matched to a gene: 3. In DNA form, the CDR3 reads TGTGCCACCAGCAGAGATCTGGGGGGGGATACGCAGTATTTT. Translation: CATSRDLGGDTQYF.

In this sample, this clone turned up a few times. V usage is TRBV2 and J usage is TRBJ1-4; possible D gene TRBD1, 5 bases. The CDR3 sequence is 14 residues long. The ends were cut back, 5 bases at V and 8 bases at J, with 15 bases in the middle. CDR1 is SNHLY, CDR2 FYNNEI, per germline. The CDR3 coding sequence is TGTGCCAGCAGTATGGTCGGGGGTCGGGAAAAACTGTTTTTT. This codes for CASSMVGGREKLFF.

This clone has a single count. V gene TRBV28 combines with J gene TRBJ2-7; 8 positions match TRBD1. CDR1 is MDHEN and CDR2 is SYDVKM in the germline V gene. The CDR3 consists of 16 residues. The V gene end was trimmed by 5 bases and the J gene end by 3 bases; junction bases not matched to a gene: 12. Here the CDR3 reads CASSPTGQVGFYEQYF. DNA for the CDR3: TGTGCCAGCAGTCCCACGGGACAGGTTGGTTTCTACGAGCAGTACTTC. The full variable domain, its missing parts supplied by reference TRBV28 and TRBJ2-7, is DVKVTQSSRYLVKRTGEKVFLECVQDMDHENMFWYRQDPGLGLRLIYFSYDVKMKEKGDIPEGYSVSREKKERFSLILESASTNQTSMYLCASSPTGQVGFYEQYFGPGTRLTVT.

The chain carries TRBV7-8 and TRBJ2-7; 7 bases are shared with TRBD2. There are 17 residues in the CDR3. CDR1 SGHVS and CDR2 FQNEAQ come from the germline V gene. V gave up 4 bases and J gave up 3 bases; unmatched junction bases: 15. DNA for the CDR3: TGTGCCAGCAGCTCCGCCGCCTTATCGGCGGGGGTCTACGAGCAGTACTTC. Protein sequence: CASSSAALSAGVYEQYF.